This record looks at one T cell receptor beta chain sequence and its context. In this sample, this clonotype turned up a few times. The specificity of this receptor is unknown. Base qualities are not at hand, and no much larger clone is one base apart. This specimen belongs to a study of human T cells and chemical hapten exposure (dated by TCRdb to 2020 to 2023). Study-wide context: For sensitization, 2% DPC in acetone was applied to a 2 cm by 2 cm area of upper inner arm skin. Blood was sampled from patients pre-sensitization (week 0) and at 2, 6 and about 24 weeks after DPC sensitization. Throughout the study period of roughly five months, patients also received therapeutic DPC doses to the scalp every week. Alopecia areata with under or over 50% scalp involvement, alopecia totalis and alopecia universalis were represented in the patient cohort, which was mostly female. This study followed changes in the peripheral blood TCR repertoire in vivo during primary and secondary sensitization of alopecia patients to the hapten diphenylcyclopropenone (DPC). Patch tests used Finn chambers with 0.01% DPC on the upper back, scored after 6 days by International Contact Dermatitis Research Group standards. Libraries were pooled for sequencing, and per-sample TCR yields varied mainly because of small differences in library volumes within the pool. For TCR sequencing, blood came from approximately 29 alopecia patients at anywhere from one to four time points (pre-sensitization, 2, 6 and 24 weeks). The investigation overall reported the following: Alopecia, a presumed autoimmune disease, was present in all patients, so the immune response of the patients might differ from that of healthy individuals. After repeated subsampling, the strength of the expansion versus patch-test correlation and the threshold at which it became significant changed. DPC sensitization did not change how many TCRs were above 1 in 1000 frequency, and no evidence was found of alterations in global repertoire structure. The number of PT1 expanded TCRs positively correlated with patch test score, significant at thresholds 8, 16 and 32 but not 4. Compared with pre-sensitization or healthy control sets, expanded TCRs formed significantly more large CDR3 similarity clusters, which is consistent with antigen-driven responses.

For this chain, trimming is 4 bases at the V end and 5 bases at the J end, and the number of junction bases without a gene match is 12. Measured from the cysteine to the phenylalanine, the CDR3 is 18 residues long. CDR3 DNA is the only sequence kept; it has 54 bases, read in frame from the first base. The germline V gene (reference sequence) yields SEHNR for CDR1 and FQNEAQ for CDR2. Libraries were prepared through RACE. The instrument given in TCRdb is NextSeq 500. During library preparation, unique molecular identifiers were attached to individual cDNA molecules so that TCRs could be counted quantitatively and reproducibly. From each blood RNA sample, both TCR alpha and TCR beta chains were sequenced. The published analysis was carried out like this. A median of around 100,000 TCRs per sample was observed, with a range of 23,224 to 690,600. The Decombinator software suite was used to annotate V, J and CDR3 in the TCR reads. Every sample was subsampled to the same number of TCRs (28,000) for the PS versus PT1 abundance plots. TCRs were defined as expanded if absent before sensitization and observed at least eight times at the 2-week time point. The public reads were quality trimmed at Q25 with fastp and then assembled into clones with MiXCR by TCRdb, keeping productive beta chains. Identical CDR3 protein sequences are pooled into one entry, listed with their most common genes and DNA. These V and J calls derive from TCRdb rather than the authors' analysis. In all, the sample holds some 94,000 distinct CDR3 sequences, and roughly an eighth of those were seen once. The ten most abundant clones make up roughly 2.1% of the sample.

The time point label corresponds to: patch test 1, 2 weeks after DPC sensitization. What this sample's treatment or condition label stands for: therapeutic diphenylcyclopropenone sensitization with weekly scalp DPC. At each patch-test visit, blood was drawn before the patch test was applied. Patients were considered eligible if aged 18 to 70, diagnosed with alopecia and deemed suitable for DPC therapy, and patients were excluded if pregnant. Total RNA was isolated from unfractionated whole blood collected in Tempus Blood RNA tubes. This TCR was sampled from a woman aged 35 to 49 with alopecia areata. Some clones in this sample may be carry-over from other donors' samples. The sample was whole blood, taken in connection with sensitization to the hapten diphenylcyclopropenone (DPC). Here the chain combines TRBV7-9 and TRBJ2-1; 12 middle bases align to TRBD2. In nucleotides, the sequence is TGTGCCAGCAGCTCACCGGGACTAGCGGGCTGGTGGGACAATGAGCAGTTCTTC. It encodes CASSSPGLAGWWDNEQFF.